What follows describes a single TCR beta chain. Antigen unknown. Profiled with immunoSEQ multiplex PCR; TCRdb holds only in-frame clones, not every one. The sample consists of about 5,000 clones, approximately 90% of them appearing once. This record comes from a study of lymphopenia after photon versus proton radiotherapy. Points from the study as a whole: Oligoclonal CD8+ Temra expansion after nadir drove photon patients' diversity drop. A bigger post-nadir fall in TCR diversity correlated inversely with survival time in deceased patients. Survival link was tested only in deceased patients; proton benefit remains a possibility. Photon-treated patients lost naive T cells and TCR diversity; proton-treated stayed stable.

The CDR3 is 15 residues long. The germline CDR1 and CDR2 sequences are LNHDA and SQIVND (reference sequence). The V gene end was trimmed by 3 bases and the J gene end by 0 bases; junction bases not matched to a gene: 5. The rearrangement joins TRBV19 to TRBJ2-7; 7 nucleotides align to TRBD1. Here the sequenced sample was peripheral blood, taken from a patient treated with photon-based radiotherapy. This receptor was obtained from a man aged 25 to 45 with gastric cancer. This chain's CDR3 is CASSIVSGGSYEQYF. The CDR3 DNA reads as TGTGCCAGTAGTATCGTGTCAGGGGGCTCCTACGAGCAGTACTTC. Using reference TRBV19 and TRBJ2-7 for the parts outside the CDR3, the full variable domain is DGGITQSPKYLFRKEGQNVTLSCEQNLNHDAMYWYRQDPGQGLRLIYYSQIVNDFQKGDIAEGYSVSREKKESFPLTVTSAQKNPTAFYLCASSIVSGGSYEQYFGPGTRLTVT.